This entry concerns a single T cell receptor (beta chain). These data belong to a study of T cell responses to AZD1222 COVID-19 vaccine. TCRdb's table, derived via immunoSEQ multiplex PCR, lists solely in-frame clones and lacks some. The table has approximately 110,000 clones, around 89% seen once. CDR3 length: 15 residues. Germline CDR1 SQVTM, CDR2 ANQGSEA. V lost 3 bases and J lost 0, with 13 bases in between. This chain connects TRBV29-1 to TRBJ2-3, with a tentative D call TRBD1 (5 bases). The specimen comprised peripheral blood, sampled on day 0 of AZD1222 vaccination. This TCR was recovered from an adult in good health. The CDR3 loop is CSVDLDSASTDTQYF. The CDR3 coding sequence is TGCAGCGTTGACCTTGACAGCGCTAGCACAGATACGCAGTATTTT.